These 19 T cell receptor beta chains were sequenced from one sample in a study of T cell responses to AZD1222 COVID-19 vaccine. Assay: immunoSEQ multiplex PCR; the TCRdb copy retains only in-frame clones and omits some. The table records under 200,000 clones, roughly 93% of them present only once. Sequencing was performed on peripheral blood, taken on day 0 of AZD1222 vaccination. The receptor source for this set is an adult in good health.

This sequence joins TRBV7-2 and TRBJ2-5; TRBD2 aligns across 7 bases. There are 15 residues in the CDR3. After removal of 0 bases from V and 5 bases from J, the junction contained 6 bases not matched to a gene. Germline values: CDR1 SGHTA, CDR2 FQGNSA. Written as DNA, the CDR3 is TGTGCCAGCAGCTTAGCAGCGGGGAGGGTGGAGACCCAGTACTTC. It encodes CASSLAAGRVETQYF. Full variable domain (outside the CDR3, taken from reference TRBV7-2 and TRBJ2-5): GAGVSQSPSNKVTEKGKDVELRCDPISGHTALYWYRQSLGQGLEFLIYFQGNSAPDKSGLPSDRFSAERTGGSVSTLTIQRTQQEDSAVYLCASSLAAGRVETQYFGPGTRLLVL.

On this clone itself: Other DNA sequences in the same sample also yield this CDR3. This chain joins TRBV28 and TRBJ1-2, with a weak D call TRBD1 (5 bases). From germline, CDR1 is MDHEN and CDR2 SYDVKM. The CDR3 extends over 12 amino acids. Trimming left V 5 bases short and J 8 bases short, with 12 bases between. The CDR3 protein is CASSLSGGGYTF. For the CDR3, the DNA is TGTGCCAGCAGTCTCTCCGGGGGGGGCTACACCTTC.

This sequence joins TRBV27 and TRBJ2-7; D may be TRBD1 (5 bases). This CDR3 spans 15 amino acids. Trimming left V 5 bases short and J 2 bases short, with 16 bases between. Looked up from germline, CDR1 is MNHEY and CDR2 is SMNVEV (reference sequence). The CDR3 protein is CASSLTGIPPYEQYF. The CDR3 DNA reads TGTGCCAGCAGTCTAACAGGCATACCCCCCTACGAGCAGTACTTC.

This clone was observed once. V and J are TRBV5-6 and TRBJ1-5; no definite D call. The CDR3 runs to 13 residues. V shed 0 bases and J shed 7 bases, with 8 bases lying between them. Germline V gene lookup returns CDR1 SGHDT and CDR2 YYEEEE. The CDR3: CASSLGARQPQHF. As DNA, the CDR3 is TGTGCCAGCAGCTTGGGGGCGAGGCAGCCCCAGCATTTT.

Here the CDR3 reads CASSATGTSTDTQYF. CDR3 nucleotide sequence: TGTGCCAGCAGCGCTACCGGGACTAGCACAGATACGCAGTATTTT. V is TRBV9 and J is TRBJ2-3; the D gene is possibly TRBD2 (6 bases). This CDR3 has 15 residues. CDR1 is SGDLS and CDR2 is YYNGEE in the germline V gene. V lost 3 bases, J lost 0 bases, and 11 bases lay in between.

The chain recombines TRBV2 with TRBJ2-3; 14 nucleotides align to TRBD2. V lost 6 bases, J lost 4 bases, and 6 bases stayed unmatched. The germline V gene encodes CDR1 SNHLY and CDR2 FYNNEI. This CDR3 is built from 16 residues. The CDR3, as DNA: TGTGCCAGCAGGCGACTAGCGGGAGGGTCCTCAGATACGCAGTATTTT. It yields the protein CASRRLAGGSSDTQYF.

The CDR3 reads CASSPFLAGRQETQYF. The CDR3 nucleotides are TGTGCCAGCAGCCCCTTTCTAGCGGGTAGACAAGAGACCCAGTACTTC. This chain connects TRBV9 to TRBJ2-5; 8 positions agree with TRBD2. In germline, CDR1 is SGDLS, CDR2 YYNGEE. The CDR3 runs 16 residues. Trimming took 4 bases from V and 2 from J; bases not matched to a gene: 10. Combining the CDR3 with reference TRBV9 and TRBJ2-5 gives the whole variable domain DSGVTQTPKHLITATGQRVTLRCSPRSGDLSVYWYQQSLDQGLQFLIQYYNGEERAKGNILERFSAQQFPDLHSELNLSSLELGDSALYFCASSPFLAGRQETQYFGPGTRLLVL.

J is TRBJ2-1 and V is TRBV3-1 (or the pseudogene TRBV3-2); unclear D gene. V lost 3 bases, J lost 8 bases, and 14 bases lay in between. The V gene's germline CDR1 is LGHDT and CDR2 YNNKEL (reference sequence). CDR3 length: 14 amino acids. The CDR3 here is CASSHRERAHEQFF. The CDR3 region has the DNA TGTGCCAGCAGCCATCGTGAAAGGGCCCATGAGCAGTTCTTC.

The V gene is TRBV19, the J gene TRBJ2-5; tentative D call: TRBD2 (6 bases). Germline loops: CDR1 LNHDA, CDR2 SQIVND (reference sequence). V dropped 5 bases and J dropped 1 base, with 14 bases sitting between them. The CDR3 loop spans 15 amino acids. The CDR3 DNA reads TGTGCCAGTAGTTTTTTAGCGGAGGGCCAAGAGACCCAGTACTTC. Translating it yields CASSFLAEGQETQYF.

This chain connects TRBV7-2 to TRBJ1-1; 7 bases fit TRBD1. Trimming removed 5 bases from V and 1 base from J; junction bases left unmatched: 1. Germline CDR1 SGHTA, CDR2 FQGNSA. The CDR3 extends over 13 amino acids. This chain's CDR3 is CASSRTGNTEAFF. CDR3 DNA sequence: TGTGCCAGCAGCCGGACAGGGAACACTGAAGCTTTCTTT.

V is TRBV19 and J is TRBJ1-1; maybe TRBD1 (6 bases). The CDR3 totals 15 residues. Germline-derived CDR1 and CDR2 are LNHDA and SQIVND (reference sequence). Trimming left V 0 bases short and J 0 bases short, with 8 bases between. This CDR3 reads CASSIDRGLNTEAFF. In nucleotides, the CDR3 is TGTGCCAGTAGTATAGACAGGGGTTTGAACACTGAAGCTTTCTTT.

This chain joins TRBV28 and TRBJ1-4; 10 bases line up with TRBD1. V gave up 8 bases and J gave up 8 bases; unmatched junction bases: 11. CDR1 and CDR2 (germline): MDHEN, SYDVKM. This CDR3 is 15 amino acids long. In nucleotides, the CDR3 is TGTGCCAGCGGATCCTCTGGACAGGGGGAGGAAAAACTGTTTTTT. It codes for CASGSSGQGEEKLFF.

This chain links TRBV6-2 or TRBV6-3 with TRBJ1-2; no firm D call. Trimming took off 4 bases at V and 4 bases at J, with 7 bases between the two ends. This CDR3 comprises 12 residues. CDR1 and CDR2 from the germline V gene are MNHEY and SVGEGT. The DNA of the CDR3 is TGTGCCAGCAGTTTAAGTCTCTATGGCTACACCTTC. This encodes CASSLSLYGYTF.

The chain uses TRBV6-5 and TRBJ2-3; maybe TRBD2 (5 bases). V was shortened by 2 bases and J by 0 bases, with 9 bases between the two germline ends. The CDR3 extends over 15 amino acids. CDR1 is MNHEY and CDR2 is SVGAGI in the germline V gene. The CDR3 spells CASSYEGASTDTQYF. The CDR3 region has the DNA TGTGCCAGCAGTTACGAGGGAGCTAGCACAGATACGCAGTATTTT.

This clone was detected once. The chain recombines TRBV7-2 with TRBJ1-5; D is uncertain. V was pared by 5 bases and J by 7 bases, with 18 bases between. The CDR3 is 15 amino acids. Germline V CDR1 and CDR2: SGHTA, FQGNSA. DNA of the CDR3: TGTGCCAGCAGCCCAGAAGCCGGGAGGGAACAGCCCCAGCATTTT. As protein: CASSPEAGREQPQHF.

The chain links TRBV6-5 to TRBJ1-1; tentative D call: TRBD1 (6 bases). The germline V gene encodes CDR1 MNHEY and CDR2 SVGAGI. The CDR3 spans 15 residues. The V gene lost 5 bases and the J gene lost 2 bases, with 15 bases spanning the gap. The CDR3 loop reads CASSHPTGENTEAFF. CDR3 nucleotide sequence: TGTGCCAGCAGTCACCCGACAGGTGAAAACACTGAAGCTTTCTTT.

The J gene is TRBJ1-4, the V gene TRBV30; 8 nucleotides match TRBD1. CDR3 length: 14 amino acids. The germline V gene encodes CDR1 GTSNPN and CDR2 SVGIG (reference sequence). J lost 1 base, V lost 4 bases, and 2 bases had no gene match. This chain's CDR3 is CAWTGGVTNEKLFF. The CDR3 nucleotides read TGTGCCTGGACAGGGGGCGTAACTAATGAAAAACTGTTTTTT.

The chain recombines TRBV3-1 (or the pseudogene TRBV3-2) with TRBJ2-5, with 10 bases fitting TRBD1. V shed 3 bases and J 10 bases; nucleotides not matched to a gene: 17. This CDR3 is 17 amino acids long. CDR1 and CDR2 from the germline V gene are LGHDT and YNNKEL (reference sequence). CDR3 sequence reads: CASSHPAGTGAPSGQYF. The CDR3 bases are TGTGCCAGCAGCCATCCCGCAGGGACAGGGGCCCCCTCGGGCCAGTACTTC.

This sequence joins TRBV28 and TRBJ1-1, with 8 nucleotides matching TRBD1. Germline CDR1 reads MDHEN; CDR2 reads SYDVKM. This CDR3 contains 14 residues. J lost 1 base, V lost 5 bases, and 3 bases had no gene match. Written as DNA, the CDR3 is TGTGCCAGCAGTGAGGGGACAGGGAACACTGAAGCTTTCTTT. Translated, it gives CASSEGTGNTEAFF.